The entry below gives a single T cell receptor beta chain sequence along with its context. Its antigen remains unidentified. The data are from a study of T cell responses to AZD1222 COVID-19 vaccine. Assay used: immunoSEQ multiplex PCR; TCRdb lists only in-frame clones, some missing. There are 150,000 to 200,000 clones in the sample; roughly 91% occur only once, and roughly 6% lies in the top ten. Losses at the gene ends were 7 bases for V and 6 bases for J; bases not matched to a gene: 4. Germline CDR1 and CDR2: SNHLY and FYNNEI. The CDR3 length is 13 residues. General study findings and limits: Within unmutated variant regions lay the reported targets of nearly half of spike-specific TCRs. After the peak T cell response, and only then, were repertoires sampled. Following two doses of AZD1222, Spike-specific TCR breadth and depth rose. Donors skewed white British and female; clonal diversity was possibly underestimated.

The chain joins TRBV2 to TRBJ2-1; 9 bases match TRBD1. The clonotype originates from an adult who received the AZD1222 COVID-19 vaccine. The specimen was peripheral blood, collected 28 days after the second AZD1222 dose. CDR3 amino acids: CASKPTGGNEQFF. In DNA, the CDR3 is TGTGCCAGCAAACCGACAGGGGGCAATGAGCAGTTCTTC.